The 23 T cell receptor beta chains listed next were all sequenced from one sample in a study of identical twins. TCRdb called the 5' RACE reads again in MiXCR, with one record for every CDR3 protein. Of fewer than 900,000 distinct CDR3 sequences listed, 18% are singletons. This sample also appeared in a second study, on T cells expressing NK-cell markers.

The sequenced sample was PBMCs. The receptors were sampled from a woman younger than 30 in good health.

The chain joins TRBV12-3 or TRBV12-4 to TRBJ2-7, with unresolved D. With 4 bases removed from V and 5 bases from J, the gap between germline ends came to 15 bases. CDR3 length: 14 residues. CDR3 sequence: CASSSYAESDEQYF. CDR3 DNA: TGTGCCAGCAGTTCCTATGCAGAGTCGGACGAGCAGTACTTC.

The chain joins TRBV20-1 to TRBJ2-1; D possibly corresponds to TRBD2 (5 bases). This CDR3 region has 10 residues. Trimming cost V 3 bases and J 10 bases, with 7 bases left between them. Germline loops: CDR1 DFQATT, CDR2 SNEGSKA (reference sequence). Written as DNA, the CDR3 is TGCAGTGCTAGGGGGAGCGAGCAGTTCTTC. Residues: CSARGSEQFF.

This clonotype has more than one count but fewer than ten. The gene calls are TRBV4-3 and TRBJ2-1, with D tentatively TRBD1 or TRBD2 (5 bases each). Germline V gene lookup returns CDR1 LGHNA and CDR2 YSLEER. The CDR3 runs to 13 residues. The V and J ends lost 0 bases and 8 bases respectively, with 8 bases between them. CDR3 residues: CASSQDLGDEQFF. The CDR3 region has the DNA TGCGCCAGCAGCCAAGATTTGGGGGATGAGCAGTTCTTC.

The chain combines TRBV9 with TRBJ2-7, with TRBD1 matching over 7 bases. This CDR3 is built from 14 residues. Trimming removed 4 bases from V and 0 bases from J; junction bases left unmatched: 4. Germline V gene data show CDR1 as SGDLS and CDR2 as YYNGEE. The CDR3 is CASSFGQDSYEQYF. Written as DNA, the CDR3 is TGTGCCAGCAGCTTTGGACAGGACTCCTACGAGCAGTACTTC.

In its sample, this clonotype was seen a few times. This rearrangement joins TRBV29-1 to TRBJ2-3; tentatively, D is TRBD2 (5 bases). CDR1 is SQVTM and CDR2 is ANQGSEA in the germline V gene. CDR3 length equals 12 residues. Between the trimmed V and J ends, which lost 8 bases and 1 base, there was a span of 10 bases. The CDR3, as DNA: TGCAGCACGGACTGGGGCACAGATACGCAGTATTTT. Translated: CSTDWGTDTQYF.

This chain joins TRBV5-5 and TRBJ2-3, with D hard to call. The germline V gene has CDR1 SGHKS and CDR2 YYEKEE (reference sequence). This CDR3 has 16 amino acids. V was cut by 5 bases and J by 2 bases, with 18 bases left in between. CDR3 region: CASSEKSLVPTDTQYF. CDR3 bases: TGTGCCAGCAGTGAGAAGAGCTTAGTCCCCACAGATACGCAGTATTTT.

The chain couples TRBV20-1 to TRBJ1-4, with 9 bases matching TRBD1. V dropped 6 bases and J dropped 0; count of bases not matched to a gene: 8. CDR1 and CDR2 from the germline V gene are DFQATT and SNEGSKA (reference sequence). This CDR3 contains 16 residues. The CDR3 DNA follows: TGCAGTGCGGGCGGGACAGGGTTCGCAACTAATGAAAAACTGTTTTTT. Its protein product is CSAGGTGFATNEKLFF.

The chain employs TRBV5-1 and TRBJ2-5; D ambiguous. Germline-derived CDR1 and CDR2 are SGHRS and YFSETQ. V was pared by 0 bases and J by 1 base, with 7 bases between. There are 14 residues in the CDR3. Here the CDR3 reads CASSLEGFQETQYF. The CDR3 DNA follows: TGCGCCAGCAGCTTGGAAGGATTCCAAGAGACCCAGTACTTC.

V usage is TRBV12-3 or TRBV12-4 and J usage is TRBJ2-1; tentatively, D is TRBD1 (6 bases). V lost 6 bases and J lost 1, with 19 bases in between. This CDR3 has 17 amino acids. In DNA form, the CDR3 reads TGTGCCAGCAGCTTCAGGCATCTAGGGGGTTCCTACAATGAGCAGTTCTTC. Translated, it gives CASSFRHLGGSYNEQFF.

This clonotype turned up a few times. V and J are TRBV27 and TRBJ2-7, with 10 bases identical to TRBD1. Germline CDR1 and CDR2: MNHEY and SMNVEV (reference sequence). The V and J ends lost 4 bases and 7 bases, in that order; junction bases with no gene match: 10. The CDR3 sequence is 15 residues long. This chain's CDR3 is CASSSPGQGTGEQYF. The CDR3 DNA is TGTGCCAGCAGTTCGCCGGGACAGGGGACGGGTGAGCAGTACTTC.

CDR3 DNA sequence: TGCGCCAGCAGCCGGGTTCCGGGACTAGCGGTATACGAGCAGTACTTC. Amino acids: CASSRVPGLAVYEQYF. The chain is built from TRBV4-3 and TRBJ2-7, with 11 bases matching TRBD2. CDR3 length equals 16 residues. With V trimmed by 4 bases and J by 4 bases, 9 bases remained unmatched. Germline V gene data show CDR1 as LGHNA and CDR2 as YSLEER.

The genes are TRBV27 and TRBJ2-7, with TRBD2 matching over 8 bases. The germline V gene has CDR1 MNHEY and CDR2 SMNVEV (reference sequence). The CDR3 sequence is 16 residues long. V lost 3 bases, J lost 0 bases, and 7 bases stayed unmatched. The CDR3 region is CASSFNRGTSSYEQYF. CDR3 bases: TGTGCCAGCAGTTTCAATCGGGGGACTAGCTCCTACGAGCAGTACTTC.

The rearrangement joins TRBV6-1 to TRBJ2-7; 8 bases are shared with TRBD2. The junction had 10 bases not matched to a gene; V was cut back by 6 bases and J by 6 bases. There are 14 residues in the CDR3. CDR1 MNHNS and CDR2 SASEGT come from the germline V gene. Here the CDR3 DNA reads TGTGCCAGCAGAGTGTCGGGAGGGCTAGGCGAGCAGTACTTC. Translation: CASRVSGGLGEQYF.

This clonotype showed up just a few times. The V call is TRBV15, the J call TRBJ1-1; D gene uncertain. There are 13 residues in the CDR3. Germline loops: CDR1 LNHNV, CDR2 YYDKDF (reference sequence). Trimming shortened V by 0 bases and J by 6 bases, and 8 bases separated the two germline ends. The CDR3 loop reads CATSRESSSEAFF. The CDR3 DNA reads as TGTGCCACCAGCAGAGAAAGCAGCTCTGAAGCTTTCTTT.

The V call is TRBV5-1, the J call TRBJ2-2; 7 positions agree with TRBD1. Germline assignment: CDR1 SGHRS and CDR2 YFSETQ. This CDR3 has 17 amino acids. Trimming removed 0 bases from V and 2 bases from J; junction bases left unmatched: 7. CDR3 sequence: CASSLVPGQRNTGELFF. The CDR3, as DNA: TGCGCCAGCAGCTTGGTTCCGGGACAGAGAAACACCGGGGAGCTGTTTTTT.

The V call is TRBV12-5, the J call TRBJ2-2; the D is unclear. This CDR3 spans 12 amino acids. Germline V gives CDR1 LGHNT, CDR2 FRNRAP. The V gene lost 3 bases and the J gene lost 6 bases, with 5 bases spanning the gap. Written as DNA, the CDR3 is TGTGCTAGTGGTTTCCAATCCGGGGAGCTGTTTTTT. It translates to CASGFQSGELFF.

The V call is TRBV10-3, the J call TRBJ1-1; D gene ambiguous. The V gene's germline CDR1 is ENHRY and CDR2 SYGVKD. The V and J ends lost 0 bases and 11 bases respectively, with 10 bases between them. This CDR3 has 12 amino acids. The CDR3 DNA is TGTGCCATCAGTGAGTCGAGAGTCAGCGCTTTCTTT. It yields the protein CAISESRVSAFF.

This clonotype was seen many times. V usage is TRBV5-5 and J usage is TRBJ2-2; 7 nucleotides align to TRBD1. The length of the CDR3 is 16 residues. V lost 0 bases, J lost 5 bases, and 7 bases stayed unmatched. Germline V gene sequence: CDR1 SGHKS, CDR2 YYEKEE (reference sequence). The CDR3 DNA reads as TGTGCCAGCAGCTTGGGACAGGGCGAATATACCGGGGAGCTGTTTTTT. Translated, it gives CASSLGQGEYTGELFF.

The chain joins TRBV25-1 to TRBJ2-3; TRBD2 matches 8 bases. Germline V gene sequence: CDR1 MGHDK, CDR2 SYGVNS. The CDR3 totals 14 residues. The trim removed 8 bases at V and 7 bases at J, leaving 11 bases unmatched. This CDR3 reads CASHRRAGGYTQYF. The CDR3 bases are TGTGCCAGCCACCGGCGGGCGGGAGGCTATACGCAGTATTTT.

The V call is TRBV7-9, the J call TRBJ2-7; the match to TRBD1 covers 8 bases. Germline CDR1 and CDR2: SEHNR and FQNEAQ (reference sequence). Germline trimming cut 10 bases from V and 2 bases from J; bases unmatched to any gene: 13. The CDR3 is made up of 15 amino acids. Here the CDR3 reads CATAPWGQAPYEQYF. The CDR3 bases are TGTGCCACAGCCCCCTGGGGACAGGCCCCCTACGAGCAGTACTTC.

The chain links TRBV12-3 or TRBV12-4 to TRBJ2-2; 9 nucleotides agree with TRBD2. Trimming cost V 3 bases and J 6 bases; bases outside gene matches: 5. This CDR3 is 15 amino acids long. CDR3 DNA: TGTGCCAGCAGTTTTGTTAGCGGGAGTGCCGGGGAGCTGTTTTTT. This codes for CASSFVSGSAGELFF.

The rearrangement uses TRBV30 and TRBJ2-3; tentatively, D is TRBD2 (6 bases). The ends were cut back, 4 bases at V and 8 bases at J, with 16 bases in the middle. Germline V gene sequence: CDR1 GTSNPN, CDR2 SVGIG (reference sequence). CDR3 length: 13 residues. The CDR3 region is CAWKSATRGTQYF. The CDR3 DNA is TGTGCCTGGAAATCAGCGACTAGAGGTACGCAGTATTTT.

This clonotype has ten or more counts. The chain recombines TRBV12-3 or TRBV12-4 with TRBJ2-7; D is ambiguous. CDR3 length: 12 amino acids. Trimming removed 2 bases at V and 7 bases at J, with 9 bases between. CDR3 DNA: TGTGCCAGCAGTTTATTGGGTAGTGAGCAGTACTTC. Translated, it gives CASSLLGSEQYF.